The source of this T cell receptor beta chain is a study of T cells in Graves' hyperthyroidism and ophthalmopathy. Whole-study context: Peripheral blood collection took place at initial diagnosis, before any treatment. Study-wide results and caveats: Blood also showed most of the thyroid clonotypes that were expanded above 0.001. Using 13 V-J features, a model discriminated ophthalmopathy from stable hyperthyroidism.

Ophthalmopathy in the patients scored at least 3 on Clinical Activity Score and at least 4 on NOSPECS grade, lasting under 3 months. TCR beta CDR3 sequences were amplified from RNA transcripts. First-round RT-PCR targeting the TCR CDR3 was performed with the HTBI primer set. MiXCR was run by TCRdb on the multiplex PCR reads, yielding one entry per CDR3 protein. The sample gives about 52,000 distinct CDR3 sequences, around 48% of which show up once; about 9.8% is in the top ten. CDR3 size: 15 residues. The germline V gene encodes CDR1 SGHVS and CDR2 FQNEAQ. Trimming shortened V by 5 bases and J by 0 bases, and 11 bases separated the two germline ends. As regards this clonotype: Antigen unknown.

The chain joins TRBV7-8 to TRBJ2-1; the D gene is possibly TRBD2 (5 bases). Sequencing was done on a sample of blood. The sequence came from a woman aged 45-65 years with Graves' ophthalmopathy. The CDR3 DNA follows: TGTGCCAGCAGCCCCGGACTCCGCTCCTACAATGAGCAGTTCTTC. Translation: CASSPGLRSYNEQFF.